The T cell receptor beta chain under discussion was sequenced for a study of blood T cell repertoires in COVID-19. Per the authors' pipeline: Estimation of nucleated cell counts relied on the amplification of reference gene primers. Data came from immunoSEQ multiplex PCR; TCRdb stores just in-frame clones and leaves some out. V and J calls plus clone size are reproduced from that table; the DNA served to infer D and trimming. Of some 160,000 clones listed, approximately 80% were seen once; the top ten hold over 10%. The clonotype was recovered from a man between 65 and 85 years old who had recovered from COVID-19. Sequenced: peripheral blood.

The CDR3 loop reads CASSSPSGSDSGANVLTF. CDR3 in DNA: TGTGCCAGCAGCTCGCCTAGCGGGAGTGATTCTGGGGCCAACGTCCTGACTTTC. The chain links TRBV7-2 to TRBJ2-6; 10 bases line up with TRBD2. Losses at the gene ends were 4 bases for V and 1 base for J; bases not matched to a gene: 7. Germline-derived CDR1 and CDR2 are SGHTA and FQGNSA. The CDR3 length is 18 residues.